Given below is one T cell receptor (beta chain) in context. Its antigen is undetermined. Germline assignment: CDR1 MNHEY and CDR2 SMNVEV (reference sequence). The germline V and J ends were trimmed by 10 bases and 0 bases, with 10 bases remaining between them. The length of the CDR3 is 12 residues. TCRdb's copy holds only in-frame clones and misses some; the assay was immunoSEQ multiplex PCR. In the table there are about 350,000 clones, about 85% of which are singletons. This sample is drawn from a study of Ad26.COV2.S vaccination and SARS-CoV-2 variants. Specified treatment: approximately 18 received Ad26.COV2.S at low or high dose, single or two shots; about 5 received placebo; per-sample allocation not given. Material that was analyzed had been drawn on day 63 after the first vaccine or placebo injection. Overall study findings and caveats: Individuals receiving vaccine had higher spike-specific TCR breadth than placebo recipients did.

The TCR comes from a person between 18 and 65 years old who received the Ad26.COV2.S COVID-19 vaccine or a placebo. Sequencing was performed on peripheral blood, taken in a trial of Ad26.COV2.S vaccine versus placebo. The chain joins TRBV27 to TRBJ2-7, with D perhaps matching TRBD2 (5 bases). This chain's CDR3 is CAMRDSSYEQYF. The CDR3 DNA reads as TGTGCCATGAGGGATAGCTCCTACGAGCAGTACTTC.